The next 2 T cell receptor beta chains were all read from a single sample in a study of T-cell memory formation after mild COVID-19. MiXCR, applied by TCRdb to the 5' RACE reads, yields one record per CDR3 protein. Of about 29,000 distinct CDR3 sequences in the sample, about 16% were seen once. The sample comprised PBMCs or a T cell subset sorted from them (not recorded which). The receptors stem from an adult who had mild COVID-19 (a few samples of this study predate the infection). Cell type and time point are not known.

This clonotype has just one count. The CDR3 coding sequence is TGTGCCAGCAGCTTAGGTACTAGCGGGAGTTGGCAGTTCTTC. As protein: CASSLGTSGSWQFF. The genes are TRBV7-9 and TRBJ2-1, with 11 bases fitting TRBD2. Trimming at V came to 1 base and at J to 12 bases, leaving 5 bases not matched to a gene. Germline V CDR1 and CDR2: SEHNR, FQNEAQ (reference sequence). This CDR3 is built from 14 residues.

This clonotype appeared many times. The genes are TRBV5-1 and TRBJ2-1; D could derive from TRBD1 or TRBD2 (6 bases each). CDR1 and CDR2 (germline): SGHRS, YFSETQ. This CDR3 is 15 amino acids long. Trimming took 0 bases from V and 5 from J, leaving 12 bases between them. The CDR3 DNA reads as TGCGCCAGCAGCTTGGTGCCGGGGGCCCACAATGAGCAGTTCTTC. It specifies CASSLVPGAHNEQFF.